This TCR beta chain comes out of a study of T cells after yellow fever vaccination. As to this clonotype: This may stem from a read error, because a much larger clone lies one nucleotide away.

Each CDR3 protein is one row after TCRdb ran MiXCR on the 5' RACE reads. The sample has approximately 120,000 distinct CDR3 sequences, roughly 6.7% seen once. Germline V gene lookup returns CDR1 MGHRA and CDR2 YSYEKL. This CDR3 has 15 residues. Trimming cost V 4 bases and J 5 bases, with 14 bases left between them. The rearrangement uses TRBV4-1 and TRBJ2-2; D gene unclear. This receptor was taken from a man between 18 and 35 years old who received the YFV17D yellow fever vaccine. The sequencing here drew on CD4+ T cells sorted from PBMCs, taken more than 8 days after the first yellow fever vaccination. As DNA, the CDR3 is TGCGCCAGCAGCCCGCAGGTGATGAGAACCGGGGAGCTGTTTTTT. Protein sequence: CASSPQVMRTGELFF.